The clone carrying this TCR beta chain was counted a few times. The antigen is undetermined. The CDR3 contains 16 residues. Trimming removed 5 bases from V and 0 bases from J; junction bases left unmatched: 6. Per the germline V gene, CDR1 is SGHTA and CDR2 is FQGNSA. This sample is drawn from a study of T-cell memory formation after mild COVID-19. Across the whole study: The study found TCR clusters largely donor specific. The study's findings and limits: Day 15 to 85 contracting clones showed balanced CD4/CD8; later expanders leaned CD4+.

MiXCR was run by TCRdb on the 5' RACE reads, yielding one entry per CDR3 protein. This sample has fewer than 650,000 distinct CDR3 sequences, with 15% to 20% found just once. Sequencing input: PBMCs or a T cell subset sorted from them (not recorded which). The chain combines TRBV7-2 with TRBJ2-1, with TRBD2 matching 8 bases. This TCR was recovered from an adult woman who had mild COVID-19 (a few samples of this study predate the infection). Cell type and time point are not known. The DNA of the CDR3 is TGTGCCAGCAGCGTGCTAAGCGGGAGCTCCTACAATGAGCAGTTCTTC. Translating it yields CASSVLSGSSYNEQFF.